This T cell receptor beta chain was found in a study of blood T cell repertoires in COVID-19. Overall study context: T cells, B-cell-depleted T cells, or PBMCs supplied cDNA or gDNA.

The protocol was immunoSEQ multiplex PCR, while the TCRdb copy is restricted to in-frame clones and leaves out a portion. The data show approximately 400,000 clones, 88% seen once. Patients at the Seattle site were enrolled during active infection and followed longitudinally. The clonotype originates from a woman between 45 and 60 years old with COVID-19, enrolled during active disease. Sequencing was performed on peripheral blood.

The CDR3 nucleotides are TGTGCCAGCAGCGACGATTTTGGGGAGGTCTATGGCTACACCTTC. It specifies CASSDDFGEVYGYTF. The chain carries TRBV3-1 (or the pseudogene TRBV3-2) and TRBJ1-2, with D hard to call. This CDR3 comprises 15 residues. Germline V gene sequence: CDR1 LGHDT, CDR2 YNNKEL (reference sequence). Trimming took 5 bases from V and 4 from J, leaving 17 bases between them.